This T cell receptor beta chain was found in a study of post-analysis software for immune sequencing data. Study-level points and caveats: Those with multiple sclerosis, the patient group, showed significantly lower normalized Chao1 diversity than controls. TRBV segments more frequent in patients than in controls numbered a few and included TRBV5-6, TRBV5-1 and TRBV20-1.

Built from TCR beta cDNA, the libraries had unique molecular identifiers in them. TCRdb re-called the PCR reads through MiXCR, storing one row per CDR3 protein. The sample lists 650,000 to 900,000 distinct CDR3 sequences, 46% occurring once. Of note for this clonotype: What it recognizes is unknown.

Germline CDR1 reads DFQATT; CDR2 reads SNEGSKA (reference sequence). With V trimmed by 5 bases and J by 1 base, 16 bases remained unmatched. This CDR3 has 17 residues. The TCR originated in a girl aged 5-17 years with multiple sclerosis. The gene calls are TRBV20-1 and TRBJ2-7; 8 bases are a match to TRBD1. The sequencing sample was made of blood. The CDR3 spells CSAWTGQIPNISYEQYF. The DNA of the CDR3 is TGCAGTGCTTGGACAGGGCAGATTCCCAACATTTCCTACGAGCAGTACTTC.